This passage covers 10 T cell receptor beta chains from one sample sequenced in a study of response to subunit inactivated influenza vaccine. TCRdb reprocessed the RT-PCR reads with MiXCR, giving one entry per CDR3 protein. This table has hundreds of thousands of distinct CDR3 sequences, 14% appearing once. The sample here was PBMCs from blood, taken around 14 days before vaccination. The receptors were sampled from a man over 45 who received an inactivated influenza vaccine.

This clonotype was counted ten times or more. The chain combines TRBV29-1 with TRBJ1-1, with 7 bases lining up with TRBD1. The germline V gene has CDR1 SQVTM and CDR2 ANQGSEA. CDR3 length: 14 residues. V gave up 3 bases and J gave up 0 bases; unmatched junction bases: 4. DNA for the CDR3: TGCAGCGTTGACCCGACAGGGTTGAACACTGAAGCTTTCTTT. Translating gives CSVDPTGLNTEAFF.

This clonotype was detected a few times. The genes are TRBV20-1 and TRBJ2-3, with D possibly TRBD1 on 6 matching bases. CDR1 and CDR2 from the germline V gene are DFQATT and SNEGSKA (reference sequence). The CDR3 runs to 15 residues. V was trimmed by 0 bases and J by 2 bases, leaving 12 bases between them. CDR3 protein: CSARDLGHSTDTQYF. The CDR3 nucleotides read TGCAGTGCTAGAGATTTGGGACACTCCACAGATACGCAGTATTTT.

The gene calls are TRBV20-1 and TRBJ2-2; 12 bases agree with TRBD2. This CDR3 is built from 16 residues. Per germline, CDR1 DFQATT and CDR2 SNEGSKA (reference sequence). J was trimmed by 3 bases and V by 4 bases; bases with no gene match: 6. CDR3 residues: CSAIGLAGRDTGELFF. As DNA, the CDR3 is TGCAGTGCTATAGGACTAGCGGGACGTGACACCGGGGAGCTGTTTTTT.

The chain is built from TRBV4-3 and TRBJ2-7; D call uncertain. Germline V gene data show CDR1 as LGHNA and CDR2 as YSLEER. V was cut by 8 bases and J by 3 bases, with 14 bases left in between. This CDR3 comprises 13 residues. The CDR3 DNA follows: TGCGCCAGCTCGAATTCAAGGTACTACGAGCAGTACTTC. Translated, it gives CASSNSRYYEQYF.

This chain connects TRBV9 to TRBJ2-5; D not resolved. V was cut by 0 bases and J by 4 bases, with 16 bases left in between. Germline loops: CDR1 SGDLS, CDR2 YYNGEE. The CDR3 loop spans 16 amino acids. This CDR3 reads CASSVEAASSGETQYF. Here the CDR3 DNA reads TGTGCCAGCAGCGTAGAGGCGGCAAGTTCGGGAGAGACCCAGTACTTC.

This clonotype was observed a few times. V is TRBV20-1 and J is TRBJ1-3, with D perhaps TRBD1 (6 bases). CDR1 and CDR2 from the germline V gene are DFQATT and SNEGSKA (reference sequence). The CDR3 loop spans 16 amino acids. Trimming shortened V by 6 bases and J by 3 bases, and 21 bases separated the two germline ends. CDR3 residues: CSAVFAGGRSGNTIYF. The CDR3 DNA is TGCAGTGCAGTTTTCGCCGGGGGGCGAAGTGGAAACACCATATATTTT.

The chain couples TRBV4-2 to TRBJ1-2; TRBD1 aligns across 7 bases. This CDR3 spans 15 amino acids. In germline, CDR1 is LGHNA, CDR2 YNFKEQ. The junction had 9 bases not matched to a gene; V was cut back by 0 bases and J by 8 bases. CDR3 coding DNA: TGTGCCAGCAGCCAAGATGCGGGACAGTTTAGGGGCTACACCTTC. Its protein product is CASSQDAGQFRGYTF.

V is TRBV6-5 and J is TRBJ2-1, with D perhaps given as TRBD1 or TRBD2 (5 bases each). Deletions cut 0 bases from V and 6 bases from J, with 18 bases between. The length of the CDR3 is 17 residues. Germline V gene lookup returns CDR1 MNHEY and CDR2 SVGAGI. The CDR3 here is CASSYSSDGPGRNEQFF. The DNA for the CDR3 is TGTGCCAGCAGTTACTCGTCCGATGGTCCGGGGCGCAATGAGCAGTTCTTC.

V usage is TRBV13 and J usage is TRBJ2-3; D remains ambiguous. Trimming took 3 bases from V and 6 from J, leaving 16 bases between them. This CDR3 spans 15 amino acids. The germline V gene has CDR1 PRHDT and CDR2 FYEKMQ (reference sequence). The CDR3 DNA is TGTGCCAGCAGCTTCAAACAGCAACGTTGGGATACGCAGTATTTT. The encoded protein is CASSFKQQRWDTQYF.

The V call is TRBV2, the J call TRBJ1-5; the D gene is possibly TRBD1 (5 bases). The CDR3 has 13 amino acids. CDR1 and CDR2 from the germline V gene are SNHLY and FYNNEI. Trimming cost V 6 bases and J 6 bases, with 12 bases left between them. The CDR3 DNA sequence: TGTGCCAGCAGGTCAGGGATCCCTCAGCCCCAGCATTTT. This sequence encodes CASRSGIPQPQHF.